This TCR beta chain comes out of a study of blood T cell repertoires in COVID-19. Study summary: The United States, Italy and Spain provided the acute and convalescent COVID-19 samples.

Libraries were prepared by immunoSEQ multiplex PCR; TCRdb keeps only in-frame clonotypes and omits some of them. This sample yields roughly 100,000 clones, of which about 91% are seen a single time; less than 5.5% belongs to the top ten. Per germline, CDR1 SEHNR and CDR2 FQNEAQ (reference sequence). There are 14 residues in the CDR3. Trimming shortened V by 1 base and J by 1 base, and 7 bases separated the two germline ends. The J gene is TRBJ1-1, the V gene TRBV7-9; possibly TRBD1 for D (5 bases). What was sequenced was peripheral blood. The origin of this receptor is a young man with acute or convalescent COVID-19. CDR3 coding DNA: TGTGCCAGCAGCTTAGGGGGCTGGAACACTGAAGCTTTCTTT. This sequence encodes CASSLGGWNTEAFF.